This T cell receptor beta chain was sequenced during a study of glioma-infiltrating T cells after dendritic cell vaccination. For the study at large: Glioblastoma patients came from Phase I and II dendritic cell vaccination trials.

The assay was immunoSEQ multiplex PCR, and TCRdb's table has in-frame clones only and misses some. The sample lists approximately 36,000 clones, almost 85% occurring once. Only patients with spare fresh-frozen tumor and over two years of follow-up were included. PBMC sampling occurred before vaccination, two weeks after the third dose, and at progression. The sample in question was blood, obtained before dendritic cell vaccination. This receptor was taken from a human donor with glioblastoma.

As DNA, the CDR3 is TGTGCCAGTAGTATCCGGGGACAGCCCCAGCATTTT. Translation gives CASSIRGQPQHF. The rearrangement uses TRBV19 and TRBJ1-5, with no clear D. This CDR3 spans 12 amino acids. Trimming left V 3 bases short and J 7 bases short, with 7 bases between. The germline V gene has CDR1 LNHDA and CDR2 SQIVND (reference sequence).